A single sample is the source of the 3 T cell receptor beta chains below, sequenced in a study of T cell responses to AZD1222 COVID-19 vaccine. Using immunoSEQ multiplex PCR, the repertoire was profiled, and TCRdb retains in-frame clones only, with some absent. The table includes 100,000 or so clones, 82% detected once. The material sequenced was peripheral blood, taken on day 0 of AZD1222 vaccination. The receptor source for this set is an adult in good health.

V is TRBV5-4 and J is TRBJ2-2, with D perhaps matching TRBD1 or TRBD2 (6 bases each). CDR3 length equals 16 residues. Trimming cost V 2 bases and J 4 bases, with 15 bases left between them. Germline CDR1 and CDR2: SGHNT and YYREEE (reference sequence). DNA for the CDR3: TGTGCCAGCAGCTTTTTGGGGGGCTCGGGCACCGGGGAGCTGTTTTTT. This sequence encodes CASSFLGGSGTGELFF. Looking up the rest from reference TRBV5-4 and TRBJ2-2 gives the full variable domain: ETGVTQSPTHLIKTRGQQVTLRCSSQSGHNTVSWYQQALGQGPQFIFQYYREEENGRGNFPPRFSGLQFPNYSSELNVNALELDDSALYLCASSFLGGSGTGELFFGEGSRLTVL.

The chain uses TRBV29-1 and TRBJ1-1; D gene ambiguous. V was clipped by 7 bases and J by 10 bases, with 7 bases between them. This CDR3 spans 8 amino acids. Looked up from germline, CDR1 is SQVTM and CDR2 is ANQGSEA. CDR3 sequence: CSAGVAFF. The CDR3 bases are TGCAGCGCTGGAGTAGCTTTCTTT.

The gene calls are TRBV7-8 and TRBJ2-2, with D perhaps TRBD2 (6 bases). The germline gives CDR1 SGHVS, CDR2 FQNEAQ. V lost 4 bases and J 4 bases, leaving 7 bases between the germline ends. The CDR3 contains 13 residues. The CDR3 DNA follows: TGTGCCAGCAGCTGGGGGGTCACCGGGGAGCTGTTTTTT. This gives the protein CASSWGVTGELFF.